The rows below give T cell receptor beta chains drawn from one sample of a study of cytomegalovirus exposure and HLA in healthy donors. Produced via immunoSEQ multiplex PCR; TCRdb's table is partial and in-frame only. The profile shows 150,000 to 170,000 clones, approximately 86% of them singletons. Sequencing used PBMCs. The receptors were gathered from a human donor in good health. Each CDR3 is given with its conserved first and last residue. Fields, in order: CDR3 DNA, CDR3 protein, J gene, V gene, D gene, clone size. The D gene is left open where the match is weak. Clone size is not always given. Where it is, it says once, few, many or a class for expanded clones.

cdr3_nt: TGCGCCAGCAGCTTGGAATCGGGGGGCGCCCACTATGGCTACACCTTC
cdr3_aa: CASSLESGGAHYGYTF
j_call: TRBJ1-2
v_call: TRBV5-1
d_call: NA
clone_size: once

cdr3_nt: TGCGCCAGCAGCTTGGACAGGGGATTCGGCGAGCAGTACTTC
cdr3_aa: CASSLDRGFGEQYF
j_call: TRBJ2-7
v_call: TRBV5-1
d_call: TRBD1
clone_size: NA

cdr3_nt: TGTGCCACACGACCGGAGAGCTCCTATAATTCACCCCTCCACTTT
cdr3_aa: CATRPESSYNSPLHF
j_call: TRBJ1-6
v_call: TRBV6-4
d_call: NA
clone_size: NA

cdr3_nt: TGTGCCAGCAGCTTGTTTCAGAACACCGGGGAGCTGTTTTTT
cdr3_aa: CASSLFQNTGELFF
j_call: TRBJ2-2
v_call: TRBV7-9
d_call: NA
clone_size: NA

cdr3_nt: TGTGCCAGCTCTCCTGGACAGGGTGTTCACGAGCAGTACTTC
cdr3_aa: CASSPGQGVHEQYF
j_call: TRBJ2-7
v_call: TRBV18
d_call: TRBD1
clone_size: few

cdr3_nt: TGTGCCAGCAGTCCACCGGGGGGACGGACCCTCCACTTT
cdr3_aa: CASSPPGGRTLHF
j_call: TRBJ1-6
v_call: TRBV2
d_call: NA
clone_size: NA

cdr3_nt: TGTGCCAGCAGTCGGCTAGCGGGGATGGGTGAGCAGTTCTTC
cdr3_aa: CASSRLAGMGEQFF
j_call: TRBJ2-1
v_call: TRBV27
d_call: TRBD2
clone_size: NA

cdr3_nt: TGTGCCAGCAGCCAAGTCGGAGCGGGCTACACCTTC
cdr3_aa: CASSQVGAGYTF
j_call: TRBJ1-2
v_call: TRBV14
d_call: NA
clone_size: NA

cdr3_nt: TGTGCCAGCAGTGAAGTCAGGGATCAGCCCCAGCATTTT
cdr3_aa: CASSEVRDQPQHF
j_call: TRBJ1-5
v_call: TRBV2
d_call: NA
clone_size: few

cdr3_nt: TGTGCCAGCAGTGCGGGGGGCACAGATACGCAGTATTTT
cdr3_aa: CASSAGGTDTQYF
j_call: TRBJ2-3
v_call: TRBV6-4
d_call: NA
clone_size: NA

cdr3_nt: TGCGCCAGCAGCTTGGTACCACAGGGGTCGATGAACACTGAAGCTTTCTTT
cdr3_aa: CASSLVPQGSMNTEAFF
j_call: TRBJ1-1
v_call: TRBV5-1
d_call: TRBD1
clone_size: NA